This TCR beta chain was retrieved from a study of blood T cell repertoires in COVID-19. Across the study: Acute and convalescent COVID-19 samples came from the United States, Italy and Spain.

This table comes from immunoSEQ multiplex PCR, and its TCRdb copy is limited to in-frame clones, with some not included. The profile shows about 160,000 clones, roughly nine tenths of them singletons. Specimen: peripheral blood. The receptor's source is a man aged 18 to 29 with COVID-19, enrolled during active disease.

CDR3 amino acids: CAGPRASGDNEQFF. DNA for the CDR3: TGTGCCGGACCAAGGGCTAGCGGGGACAATGAGCAGTTCTTC. The rearrangement uses TRBV6-5 and TRBJ2-1, with 9 bases matching TRBD2. This CDR3 comprises 14 residues. The junction had 10 bases not matched to a gene; V was cut back by 11 bases and J by 5 bases. Germline CDR1 reads MNHEY; CDR2 reads SVGAGI.